This is a list of T cell receptor beta chains from one sample in a study of blood T cell repertoires in COVID-19. The method was immunoSEQ multiplex PCR; TCRdb's version includes in-frame clones alone and lacks a portion of them. The sample has just under 65,000 clones, 70% to 85% seen once; the top ten hold over 40%. Material for sequencing was peripheral blood. These receptors all come from a human donor in a cohort sampled during active COVID-19. Both conserved end residues are part of each CDR3. The D gene is left open where the match is weak. For some rows the clone size is stated as once, few or many, or as a class when expanded; others skip it.

clone size	CDR3 length	J gene	V gene	D gene	CDR3 protein	CDR3 DNA
few	13	TRBJ1-1	TRBV7-2	NA	CASSQQVNTEAFF	TGTGCCAGCAGCCAACAGGTGAACACTGAAGCTTTCTTT
NA	15	TRBJ1-2	TRBV19	NA	CASSTGMARRYGYTF	TGTGCCAGTAGTACAGGCATGGCCCGTCGGTATGGCTACACCTTC
NA	16	TRBJ1-1	TRBV3-1/TRBV3-2	NA	CASSQEVAGRGTEAFF	TGTGCCAGCAGCCAAGAGGTGGCAGGGCGGGGGACTGAAGCTTTCTTT
NA	15	TRBJ2-5	TRBV28	TRBD1	CASRSGGAVLETQYF	TGTGCCAGCAGGTCAGGGGGCGCGGTACTTGAGACCCAGTACTTC
NA	15	TRBJ2-3	TRBV4-1	NA	CASSFQGRDADTQYF	TGCGCCAGCAGCTTCCAGGGCAGGGATGCAGATACGCAGTATTTT
NA	13	TRBJ1-2	TRBV28	NA	CASSFNSLYGYTF	TGTGCCAGCAGCTTTAACTCCCTGTATGGCTACACCTTC
NA	15	TRBJ2-3	TRBV7-9	NA	CASSRNLGVTDTQYF	TGTGCCAGCAGCCGTAACTTAGGGGTCACAGATACGCAGTATTTT
NA	15	TRBJ2-7	TRBV3-1/TRBV3-2	NA	CASSQASDYRNEQYF	TGTGCCAGCAGCCAAGCGTCCGACTACCGAAACGAGCAGTACTTC
NA	17	TRBJ1-3	TRBV13	NA	CASSPTGKIGAGNTIYF	TGTGCCAGCAGCCCCACAGGGAAAATAGGGGCTGGAAACACCATATATTTT
NA	19	TRBJ2-3	TRBV7-2	NA	CASSRAYPFQGTSTDTQYF	TGTGCCAGCAGCCGGGCGTACCCATTCCAAGGGACTAGCACAGATACGCAGTATTTT
NA	17	TRBJ2-5	TRBV4-3	TRBD2	CASSQDRSGGGQETQYF	TGCGCCAGCAGCCAAGATAGGTCGGGCGGGGGACAAGAGACCCAGTACTTC
NA	15	TRBJ1-4	TRBV7-2	NA	CASSLEGVRDEKLFF	TGTGCCAGCAGCTTAGAGGGCGTGAGGGATGAAAAACTGTTTTTT
NA	15	TRBJ1-2	TRBV19	TRBD1	CASSTGQPLVYGYTF	TGTGCCAGTAGTACGGGACAGCCCCTAGTATATGGCTACACCTTC
NA	16	TRBJ1-1	TRBV30	TRBD1	CAWRDNPGTGNTEAFF	TGTGCCTGGAGGGACAATCCCGGGACAGGGAACACTGAAGCTTTCTTT
NA	14	TRBJ1-3	TRBV19	TRBD1	CASSIRTGGNTIYF	TGTGCCAGTAGTATCCGGACAGGGGGAAACACCATATATTTT
NA	16	TRBJ2-5	TRBV5-5	TRBD1	CASSHGTGVSQETQYF	TGTGCCAGCAGCCACGGGACAGGGGTTAGCCAAGAGACCCAGTACTTC
NA	15	TRBJ2-1	TRBV3-1/TRBV3-2	TRBD2	CASSQTGTSAHEQFF	TGTGCCAGCAGCCAGACCGGGACTAGCGCCCATGAGCAGTTCTTC
few	15	TRBJ1-2	TRBV3-1/TRBV3-2	NA	CASSPPNRLNYGYTF	TGTGCCAGCAGCCCCCCAAACAGGCTCAACTATGGCTACACCTTC
NA	12	TRBJ1-2	TRBV6-6	TRBD1	CASSYTGDGYTF	TGTGCCAGCAGTTATACAGGGGACGGCTACACCTTC
NA	16	TRBJ2-2	TRBV27	TRBD1	CASSLIGRGRPGELFF	TGTGCCAGCAGTTTAATCGGCAGGGGGCGCCCCGGGGAGCTGTTTTTT
NA	16	TRBJ1-4	TRBV5-8	NA	CASSYHRRGGNEKLFF	TGTGCCAGCAGCTACCATCGCCGGGGGGGGAATGAAAAACTGTTTTTT
NA	14	TRBJ2-7	TRBV18	TRBD1	CASSPPGQALEQYF	TGTGCCAGCTCACCACCGGGACAGGCCCTCGAGCAGTACTTC
once	14	TRBJ1-4	TRBV6-5	TRBD1	CASGFHRGLEKLFF	TGTGCCAGCGGGTTCCACAGGGGGCTTGAAAAACTGTTTTTT
NA	15	TRBJ2-7	TRBV5-8	TRBD2	CASSLVSGGAYEQYF	TGTGCCAGCAGCTTGGTGAGCGGGGGGGCCTACGAGCAGTACTTC
NA	13	TRBJ2-1	TRBV10-3	NA	CAIGVTAVDEQFF	TGTGCCATCGGTGTTACCGCGGTGGATGAGCAGTTCTTC
NA	17	TRBJ2-1	TRBV5-1	NA	CASSLYSIGSSYNEQFF	TGCGCCAGCAGCTTATATTCCATAGGGAGCTCCTACAATGAGCAGTTCTTC
NA	13	TRBJ1-2	TRBV14	NA	CASSQSRGTGYTF	TGTGCCAGCAGCCAATCCCGGGGGACTGGCTACACCTTC
once	17	TRBJ2-3	TRBV11-2	TRBD2	CASSASLLAGGVDTQYF	TGTGCCAGCAGCGCCTCATTACTAGCGGGGGGGGTCGATACGCAGTATTTT
NA	16	TRBJ1-4	TRBV7-6	TRBD1	CASSLASTGGNEKLFF	TGTGCCAGCAGCTTAGCCTCCACAGGGGGCAATGAAAAACTGTTTTTT
NA	16	TRBJ1-2	TRBV3-1/TRBV3-2	NA	CASSQDSGDGSYGYTF	TGTGCCAGCAGCCAAGACAGCGGGGATGGAAGCTATGGCTACACCTTC
NA	13	TRBJ1-2	TRBV12-3/TRBV12-4	NA	CASSRTLRGGYTF	TGTGCCAGCAGTAGAACTTTACGGGGTGGCTACACCTTC
NA	15	TRBJ1-5	TRBV27	TRBD1	CASSRNRDRNQPQHF	TGTGCCAGCAGTCGGAACCGGGACAGGAATCAGCCCCAGCATTTT
NA	15	TRBJ2-5	TRBV27	NA	CASRRTGQRQETQYF	TGTGCCAGCAGGCGTACAGGGCAGAGGCAAGAGACCCAGTACTTC
NA	15	TRBJ2-2	TRBV5-1	TRBD1	CASSYGTGEAGELFF	TGCGCCAGCAGCTATGGGACAGGGGAGGCCGGGGAGCTGTTTTTT
NA	19	TRBJ2-3	TRBV7-8	TRBD2	CASSLAGLAGLLGTDTQYF	TGTGCCAGCAGCTTAGCTGGGCTAGCGGGATTGTTGGGCACAGATACGCAGTATTTT
NA	12	TRBJ1-1	TRBV10-3	NA	CAISESGLEAFF	TGTGCCATCAGTGAGTCGGGACTGGAGGCTTTCTTT
NA	15	TRBJ1-2	TRBV6-5	TRBD1	CASSAGTGGFYGYTF	TGTGCCAGCAGCGCCGGGACAGGGGGTTTCTATGGCTACACCTTC
NA	17	TRBJ2-3	TRBV11-2	TRBD2	CASSHGSGGLSTDTQYF	TGTGCCAGCAGCCACGGTAGCGGGGGCCTTAGCACAGATACGCAGTATTTT
NA	14	TRBJ2-1	TRBV5-4	NA	CASSLGSVDYEQFF	TGTGCCAGCAGCCTCGGGAGCGTCGACTATGAGCAGTTCTTC
NA	12	TRBJ1-6	TRBV27	NA	CASSGNTGSLHF	TGTGCCAGCAGTGGCAACACAGGATCCCTCCACTTT
NA	16	TRBJ1-6	TRBV4-3	NA	CASSQERSSYNSPLHF	TGCGCCAGCAGCCAAGAGAGGAGCTCCTATAATTCACCCCTCCACTTT
NA	14	TRBJ1-4	TRBV3-1/TRBV3-2	NA	CASSLSEGWEKLFF	TGTGCCAGCAGCCTATCGGAGGGATGGGAAAAACTGTTTTTT
once	13	TRBJ1-2	TRBV2	TRBD1	CASTRDRRYGYTF	TGTGCCAGCACTCGGGACAGGAGATATGGCTACACCTTC
NA	16	TRBJ2-3	TRBV19	TRBD2	CASSNLAGGRTDTQYF	TGTGCCAGTAGTAACCTAGCGGGGGGGAGGACAGATACGCAGTATTTT
NA	15	TRBJ1-1	TRBV4-2	NA	CASSQSLQGLSEAFF	TGTGCCAGCAGCCAATCTCTACAGGGTCTTTCTGAAGCTTTCTTT
NA	13	TRBJ2-3	TRBV7-2	NA	CASSSLLTDTQYF	TGTGCCAGCAGCTCCCTTCTCACAGATACGCAGTATTTT